This T cell receptor beta chain appears in the sequencing data of a study of T cell changes during pregnancy in multiple sclerosis. Produced via immunoSEQ multiplex PCR; TCRdb's table is partial and in-frame only. The profile shows approximately 100,000 clones, over 85% of them singletons. Germline assignment: CDR1 GTSNPN and CDR2 SVGIG (reference sequence). The V and J ends lost 1 base and 0 bases, in that order; junction bases with no gene match: 6. The length of the CDR3 is 16 residues. The sequenced sample was peripheral blood, obtained in the second trimester of pregnancy. J is TRBJ2-3 and V is TRBV30, with TRBD1 identical over 8 bases. The clonotype originates from a female donor with multiple sclerosis, enrolled in a pregnancy study. CDR3 in amino acids: CAWSGQGARSTDTQYF. Here the CDR3 DNA reads TGTGCCTGGAGTGGGCAGGGGGCGAGGAGCACAGATACGCAGTATTTT. Together with reference TRBV30 and TRBJ2-3, the CDR3 gives the full variable domain: SQTIHQWPATLVQPVGSPLSLECTVEGTSNPNLYWYRQAAGRGLQLLFYSVGIGQISSEVPQNLSASRPQDRQFILSSKKLLLSDSGFYLCAWSGQGARSTDTQYFGPGTRLTVL.